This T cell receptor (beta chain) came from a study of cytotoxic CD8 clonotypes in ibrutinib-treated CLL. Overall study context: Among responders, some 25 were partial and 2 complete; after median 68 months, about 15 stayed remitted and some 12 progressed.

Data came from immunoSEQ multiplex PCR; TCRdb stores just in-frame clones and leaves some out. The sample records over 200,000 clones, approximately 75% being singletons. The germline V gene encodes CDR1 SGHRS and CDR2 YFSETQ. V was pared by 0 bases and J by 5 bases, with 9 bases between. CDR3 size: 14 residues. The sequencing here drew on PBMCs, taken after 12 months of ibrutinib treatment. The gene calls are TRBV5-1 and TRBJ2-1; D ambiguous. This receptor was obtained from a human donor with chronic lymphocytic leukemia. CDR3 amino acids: CASSLEGGDNEQFF. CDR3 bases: TGCGCCAGCAGCTTGGAAGGCGGAGACAATGAGCAGTTCTTC. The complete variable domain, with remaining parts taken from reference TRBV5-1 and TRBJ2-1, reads KAGVTQTPRYLIKTRGQQVTLSCSPISGHRSVSWYQQTPGQGLQFLFEYFSETQRNKGNFPGRFSGRQFSNSRSEMNVSTLELGDSALYLCASSLEGGDNEQFFGPGTRLTVL.